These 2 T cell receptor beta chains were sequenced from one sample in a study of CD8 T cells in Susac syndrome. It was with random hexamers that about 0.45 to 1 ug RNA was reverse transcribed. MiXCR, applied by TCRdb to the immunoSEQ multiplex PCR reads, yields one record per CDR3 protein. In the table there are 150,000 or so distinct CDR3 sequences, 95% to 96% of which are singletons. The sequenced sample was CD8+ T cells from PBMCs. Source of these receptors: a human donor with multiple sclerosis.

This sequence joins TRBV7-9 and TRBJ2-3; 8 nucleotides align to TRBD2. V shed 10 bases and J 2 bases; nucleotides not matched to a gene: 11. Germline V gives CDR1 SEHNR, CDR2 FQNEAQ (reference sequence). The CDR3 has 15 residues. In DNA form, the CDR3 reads TGTGCCACCGAACCGGGACTAGTGGTCACAGATACGCAGTATTTT. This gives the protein CATEPGLVVTDTQYF.

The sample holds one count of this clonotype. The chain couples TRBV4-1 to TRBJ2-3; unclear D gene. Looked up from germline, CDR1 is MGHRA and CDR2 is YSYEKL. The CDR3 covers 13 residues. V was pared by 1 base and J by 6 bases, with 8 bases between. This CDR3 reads CASSQVEGDTQYF. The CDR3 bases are TGCGCCAGCAGCCAAGTGGAAGGGGATACGCAGTATTTT.